Listed here is a single T cell receptor (beta chain). What it recognizes is unknown. It was through 5'RACE template switching that TCR cDNA was made, with a universal primer site and UMIs added. TCRdb reanalysed the 5' RACE reads using MiXCR and keeps one entry per CDR3 protein. The data show some 560,000 distinct CDR3 sequences, with less than 20% seen just once and around an eighth held by the top ten. After removal of 0 bases from V and 5 bases from J, the junction contained 4 bases not matched to a gene. Germline V gene data show CDR1 as SGHRS and CDR2 as YFSETQ. The CDR3 is 16 amino acids. The sample is drawn from a study of T cells after yellow fever vaccination. General study results and limits: Secondary responses were weaker yet peaked faster, day 5 versus 15.

The chain employs TRBV5-1 and TRBJ2-1; 11 nucleotides match TRBD2. The sample was PBMCs, taken 15 days after the yellow fever booster vaccination. The sequence was obtained from a man younger than 45 who received the YFV17D yellow fever vaccine. The CDR3 coding sequence is TGCGCCAGCAGCTTGGTCACTAGCGGGAGTGACAATGAGCAGTTCTTC. This codes for CASSLVTSGSDNEQFF. Full variable domain (outside the CDR3, taken from reference TRBV5-1 and TRBJ2-1): KAGVTQTPRYLIKTRGQQVTLSCSPISGHRSVSWYQQTPGQGLQFLFEYFSETQRNKGNFPGRFSGRQFSNSRSEMNVSTLELGDSALYLCASSLVTSGSDNEQFFGPGTRLTVL.